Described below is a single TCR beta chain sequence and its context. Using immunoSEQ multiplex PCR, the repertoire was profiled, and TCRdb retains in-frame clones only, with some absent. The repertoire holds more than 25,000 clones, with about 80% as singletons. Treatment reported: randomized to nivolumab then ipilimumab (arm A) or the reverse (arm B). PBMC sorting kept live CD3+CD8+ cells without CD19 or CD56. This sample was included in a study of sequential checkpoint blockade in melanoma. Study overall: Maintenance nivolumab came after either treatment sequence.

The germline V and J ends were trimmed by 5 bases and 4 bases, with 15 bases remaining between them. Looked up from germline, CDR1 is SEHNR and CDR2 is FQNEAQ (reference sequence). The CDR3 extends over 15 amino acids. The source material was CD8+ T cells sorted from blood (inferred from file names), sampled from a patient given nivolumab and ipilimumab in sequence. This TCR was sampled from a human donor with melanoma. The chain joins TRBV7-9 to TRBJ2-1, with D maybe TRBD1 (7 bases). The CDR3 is CASSEVRGAYNEQFF. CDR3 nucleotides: TGTGCCAGCAGCGAAGTCAGGGGGGCTTACAATGAGCAGTTCTTC. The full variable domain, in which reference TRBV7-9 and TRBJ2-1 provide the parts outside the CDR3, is DTGVSQNPRHKITKRGQNVTFRCDPISEHNRLYWYRQTLGQGPEFLTYFQNEAQLEKSRLLSDRFSAERPKGSFSTLEIQRTEQGDSAMYLCASSEVRGAYNEQFFGPGTRLTVL.